This T cell receptor (beta chain) was recorded in a study of CD8+ T cells in alopecia areata. Points from the study as a whole: Normal scalp showed lower clonality than lesional scalp, especially alopecia totalis/universalis.

It was cDNA, reverse transcribed from extracted RNA, that served as the sequencing template. Here immunoSEQ multiplex PCR was the method, and the copy in TCRdb shows in-frame clones only, minus some. Among 60,000 to 65,000 clones, around 44% were seen once, and the ten largest hold roughly half. Germline assignment: CDR1 SGDLS and CDR2 YYNGEE. The CDR3 consists of 11 residues. V lost 7 bases to trimming and J lost 6 bases, with 8 bases between them. Concerning this clone itself: Its antigen remains unknown.

This clonotype was sampled from a human donor with alopecia areata. The gene calls are TRBV9 and TRBJ2-1; D unresolved. Sequenced: NKG2D-low CD8+ T cells sorted from blood. CDR3 residues: CASSRGNEQFF. The CDR3 DNA follows: TGTGCCAGCTCTAGAGGCAATGAGCAGTTCTTC.